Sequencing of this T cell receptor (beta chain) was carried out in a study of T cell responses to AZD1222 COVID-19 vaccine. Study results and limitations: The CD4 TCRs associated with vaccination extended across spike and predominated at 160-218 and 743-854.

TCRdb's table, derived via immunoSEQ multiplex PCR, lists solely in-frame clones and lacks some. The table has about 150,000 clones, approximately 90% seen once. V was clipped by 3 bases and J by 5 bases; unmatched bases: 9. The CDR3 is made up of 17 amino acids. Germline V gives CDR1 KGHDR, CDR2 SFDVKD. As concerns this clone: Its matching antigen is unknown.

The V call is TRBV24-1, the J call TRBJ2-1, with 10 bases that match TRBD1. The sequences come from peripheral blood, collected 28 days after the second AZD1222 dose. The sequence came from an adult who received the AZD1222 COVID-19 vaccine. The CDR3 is CATSDPPGTGVDNEQFF. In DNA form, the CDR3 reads TGTGCCACCAGTGATCCCCCCGGGACAGGGGTGGACAATGAGCAGTTCTTC.